Listed below are T cell receptor beta chains from one sample, sequenced in a study of cytomegalovirus exposure and HLA in healthy donors. Some clones are missing from TCRdb's copy, which holds only in-frame ones; the method was immunoSEQ multiplex PCR. The sample comprises hundreds of thousands of clones, over 70% of which are singletons, and about 14% rests with the top ten. Sequenced sample: PBMCs. Receptors originate from a woman in her thirties in good health and CMV-seropositive. CDR3s include the opening cysteine and the closing phenylalanine or tryptophan. D genes are given only for firm matches. Size values are once, few and many counts, or a class for expanded clones, and some rows have none.

TRBJ1-2,-,-,TRBV6-5,CASSYVPGHPNYGYTF,TGTGCCAGCAGTTATGTCCCGGGACACCCCAACTATGGCTACACCTTC
TRBJ1-2,-,-,TRBV5-6,CASGGFLGYTF,TGTGCCAGCGGGGGGTTTTTAGGCTACACCTTC
TRBJ1-5,-,few,TRBV10-3,CAIRAQDNQPQHF,TGTGCCATCAGGGCCCAGGACAATCAGCCCCAGCATTTT
TRBJ1-5,-,-,TRBV30,CAWRAPGASNQPQHF,TGTGCCTGGAGGGCTCCAGGGGCTTCGAATCAGCCCCAGCATTTT
TRBJ1-1,-,-,TRBV2,CASSEVAGGTEAFF,TGTGCCAGCAGTGAGGTCGCTGGGGGCACTGAAGCTTTCTTT
TRBJ1-1,TRBD1,-,TRBV5-6,CASSQDRGTEAFF,TGTGCCAGCAGCCAGGACAGGGGCACTGAAGCTTTCTTT
TRBJ1-1,-,-,TRBV29-1,CSAQTTRNTEAFF,TGCAGCGCACAGACAACTAGGAACACTGAAGCTTTCTTT
TRBJ2-2,-,-,TRBV4-1,CASSQDEGGAGELFF,TGCGCCAGCAGCCAAGATGAGGGTGGGGCCGGGGAGCTGTTTTTT
TRBJ2-4,-,-,TRBV7-2,CASSLVGKEPKNIQYF,TGTGCCAGCAGCTTAGTAGGGAAGGAACCCAAAAACATTCAGTACTTC
TRBJ2-3,-,-,TRBV28,CAISITDTQYF,TGTGCCATCAGCATCACAGATACGCAGTATTTT
TRBJ1-3,-,-,TRBV29-1,CSVEDRGTSSGNTIYF,TGCAGCGTTGAAGATCGGGGAACCAGCTCTGGAAACACCATATATTTT
TRBJ1-1,-,-,TRBV9,CASSGGQMRGTEAFF,TGTGCCAGCAGCGGAGGACAGATGAGGGGCACTGAAGCTTTCTTT
TRBJ1-4,TRBD1,-,TRBV30,CAWGSGTGPEKLFF,TGTGCCTGGGGGTCCGGGACAGGGCCCGAAAAACTGTTTTTT
TRBJ2-1,-,-,TRBV5-6,CASSFTNEQFF,TGTGCCAGCAGCTTCACGAATGAGCAGTTCTTC
TRBJ2-7,-,-,TRBV15,CATSRREFNYEQYF,TGTGCCACCAGCCGACGGGAGTTCAACTACGAGCAGTACTTC
TRBJ1-3,-,few,TRBV19,CAANSGNTIYF,TGTGCCGCGAACTCTGGAAACACCATATATTTT
TRBJ1-2,-,-,TRBV7-9,CASREQPAHGYTF,TGTGCCAGCAGGGAACAGCCCGCCCATGGCTACACCTTC
TRBJ1-2,TRBD1,-,TRBV2,CASSVDRFNGYTF,TGTGCCAGCAGCGTGGACAGGTTTAATGGCTACACCTTC
TRBJ2-7,-,-,TRBV5-1,CASSPDTWGEQYF,TGCGCCAGCAGCCCGGATACCTGGGGCGAGCAGTACTTC
TRBJ1-5,-,-,TRBV6-6,CASSYDPQPQHF,TGTGCCAGCAGTTATGACCCTCAGCCCCAGCATTTT
TRBJ2-5,TRBD1,-,TRBV30,CAWVQGQGPQETQYF,TGTGCCTGGGTCCAGGGACAGGGTCCGCAAGAGACCCAGTACTTC
TRBJ2-1,TRBD2,-,TRBV15,CATHQRLAMSEQFF,TGTGCCACACACCAGAGACTAGCGATGAGTGAGCAGTTCTTC
TRBJ2-7,-,-,TRBV21-1,CASIKDASYEQYF,TGTGCCAGCATCAAGGACGCCTCCTACGAGCAGTACTTC
TRBJ1-1,-,-,TRBV7-3,CASRLIQDTEAFF,TGTGCCAGCCGGTTAATCCAGGACACTGAAGCTTTCTTT
TRBJ1-4,-,-,TRBV5-6,CASSFSASEKLFF,TGTGCCAGCAGCTTTTCCGCGAGTGAAAAACTGTTTTTT
TRBJ1-5,TRBD1,-,TRBV6-5,CASSQGTAGGQPQHF,TGTGCCAGCAGTCAAGGGACAGCGGGCGGTCAGCCCCAGCATTTT
TRBJ1-1,-,-,TRBV4-3,CASSQGRYDTEAFF,TGCGCCAGCAGCCAGGGGAGGTACGACACTGAAGCTTTCTTT
TRBJ2-5,-,-,TRBV4-1,CASSQYLQGSYRETQYF,TGCGCCAGCAGCCAGTACCTCCAAGGATCGTACAGGGAGACCCAGTACTTC
TRBJ1-1,TRBD1,-,TRBV29-1,CSVVGQGRTEAFF,TGCAGCGTTGTAGGACAGGGTAGAACTGAAGCTTTCTTT
TRBJ1-1,-,once,TRBV7-7,CASSLDRNTEAFF,TGTGCTAGCAGCTTGGACAGGAACACTGAAGCTTTCTTT
TRBJ2-1,TRBD2,-,TRBV29-1,CSVETPGGSVLF,TGCAGCGTTGAAACCCCTGGCGGGAGTGTGCTCTTC
TRBJ2-2,-,once,TRBV5-1,CASSLETPTGELFF,TGCGCCAGCAGCTTGGAAACTCCCACCGGGGAGCTGTTTTTT
TRBJ1-2,TRBD1,-,TRBV5-1,CASSGQGASNYGYTF,TGCGCCAGCTCGGGACAGGGGGCATCTAACTATGGCTACACCTTC
TRBJ2-1,-,-,TRBV14,CASSQLISEYNEQFF,TGTGCCAGCAGCCAGCTGATTTCGGAGTACAATGAGCAGTTCTTC
TRBJ2-1,-,-,TRBV30,CAFEGTQYNEQFF,TGTGCCTTCGAGGGGACGCAGTACAATGAGCAGTTCTTC
TRBJ2-7,-,-,TRBV9,CASSVLAVSEQYF,TGTGCCAGCAGCGTCTTGGCAGTCAGCGAGCAGTACTTC
TRBJ2-7,-,-,TRBV5-1,CASSWGPSSYEQYF,TGCGCCAGCAGCTGGGGACCGAGCTCCTACGAGCAGTACTTC
TRBJ1-1,TRBD1,-,TRBV7-3,CASSSQGASNTEAFF,TGTGCCAGCAGCTCACAGGGGGCTTCGAACACTGAAGCTTTCTTT
TRBJ2-3,-,-,TRBV27,CASSTGGDGATQYF,TGTGCCAGCAGTACGGGGGGCGACGGGGCTACGCAGTATTTT
TRBJ2-1,TRBD2,-,TRBV6-1,CASSEPGLAGGQFF,TGTGCCAGCAGTGAACCGGGACTAGCGGGAGGGCAGTTCTTC